The entry that follows covers one T cell receptor (beta chain) sequence. The CDR3 is 12 residues long. CDR1 is LNHNV, CDR2 YYDKDF, per germline (reference sequence). V was pared by 0 bases and J by 9 bases, with 8 bases between. This entry comes from a study of blood T cell repertoires in COVID-19. Study-wide context: COVID-19 samples collected from the United States, Italy and Spain covered acute and convalescent phases. Sample material is recorded as cDNA or gDNA derived from T cells, B-cell-depleted T cells, or PBMCs.

Original data processing: From reference gene primer amplification, estimates of nucleated cell counts were derived. Produced via immunoSEQ multiplex PCR; TCRdb's table is partial and in-frame only. V and J calls plus clone size are reproduced from that table; the DNA served to infer D and trimming. The data contain 350,000 to 450,000 clones, 70% to 90% of them seen just once; the ten biggest clones take up 2% to 2.5%. V gene TRBV15 combines with J gene TRBJ2-5; D ambiguous. Sample: peripheral blood. The sequence was obtained from a woman in her sixties with COVID-19, enrolled during active disease. CDR3 residues: CATSRDEGAQYF. DNA of the CDR3: TGTGCCACCAGCAGAGATGAAGGAGCCCAGTACTTC.